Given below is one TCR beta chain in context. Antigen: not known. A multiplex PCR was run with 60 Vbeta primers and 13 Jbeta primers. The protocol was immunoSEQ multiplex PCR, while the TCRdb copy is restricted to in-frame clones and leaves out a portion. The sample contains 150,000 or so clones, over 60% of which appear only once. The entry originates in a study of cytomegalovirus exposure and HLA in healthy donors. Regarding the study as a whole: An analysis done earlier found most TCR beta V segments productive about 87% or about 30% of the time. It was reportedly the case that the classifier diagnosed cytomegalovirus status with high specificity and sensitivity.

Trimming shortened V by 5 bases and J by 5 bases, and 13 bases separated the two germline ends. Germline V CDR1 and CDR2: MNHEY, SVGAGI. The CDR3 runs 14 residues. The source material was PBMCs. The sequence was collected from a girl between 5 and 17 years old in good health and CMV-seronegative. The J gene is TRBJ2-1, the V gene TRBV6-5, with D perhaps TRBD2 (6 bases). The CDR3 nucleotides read TGTGCCAGCAGTCCCCCTCTAGCGAACAATGAGCAGTTCTTC. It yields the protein CASSPPLANNEQFF.